The 21 T cell receptor beta chains below were found in one sample sequenced in a study of beta chain features in type 1 diabetes. Notes on the study in general: Significant though moderate, a shortening of TCRB CDR3s appeared in all four CD4+ subsets of Type 1 diabetes patients.

What these receptors recognize is not known. The investigators reverse transcribed all of the isolated RNA, so they sequenced expressed TCRB transcripts. Sequencing was performed with immunoSEQ multiplex PCR; in TCRdb, only in-frame clones are kept and a portion is missing. The sample records 250,000 or so clones, about 14% being singletons. Sequenced material: naive CD4+ T cells from blood. All receptors derive from a man younger than 45 with type 1 diabetes.

V is TRBV19 and J is TRBJ2-7; possible D gene TRBD1, 6 bases. Per the germline V gene, CDR1 is LNHDA and CDR2 is SQIVND (reference sequence). CDR3 size: 13 residues. The V and J ends lost 1 base and 6 bases respectively, with 10 bases between them. CDR3 coding DNA: TGTGCCAGTAGTATAGTAGGCAGGGGCGAGCAGTACTTC. Protein: CASSIVGRGEQYF.

This clone was counted a few times. This chain links TRBV2 with TRBJ2-3; 10 bases are shared with TRBD1. The CDR3 is 15 residues long. The germline V gene encodes CDR1 SNHLY and CDR2 FYNNEI. With 6 bases clipped from V and 2 bases from J, the junction kept 5 bases outside the gene matches. The CDR3, as DNA: TGTGCCAGCAGCGGGGGGACAGGGGCCACAGATACGCAGTATTTT. As protein: CASSGGTGATDTQYF.

The sample holds a few counts of this clone. The chain carries TRBV28 and TRBJ1-2; D is perhaps TRBD1 (5 bases). Trimming took 7 bases from V and 4 from J, leaving 16 bases between them. This CDR3 is built from 14 residues. Per the germline V gene, CDR1 is MDHEN and CDR2 is SYDVKM. CDR3 loop: CASNPAGRGYGYTF. CDR3 in DNA: TGTGCCAGCAATCCGGCGGGGCGGGGCTATGGCTACACCTTC.

This clone turned up a few times. This sequence joins TRBV10-3 and TRBJ2-7, with a tentative D call TRBD1 (6 bases). V lost 3 bases and J lost 3, with 15 bases in between. In germline, CDR1 is ENHRY, CDR2 SYGVKD. The CDR3 has 15 amino acids. In nucleotides, the CDR3 is TGTGCCATCAGTGAAGCTCTAGGGGGAAACTACGAGCAGTACTTC. The encoded protein is CAISEALGGNYEQYF.

This clone was found a few times. The V call is TRBV25-1, the J call TRBJ2-7, with D possibly being TRBD1 (6 bases). The CDR3 covers 13 residues. Germline CDR1 reads MGHDK; CDR2 reads SYGVNS. V shed 3 bases and J shed 4 bases, with 10 bases lying between them. The CDR3 loop is CASSEWQGYEQYF. The CDR3 nucleotides are TGTGCCAGCAGTGAGTGGCAGGGGTACGAGCAGTACTTC.

A few counts support this clone. CDR3 protein: CASSPVINQPQHF. The CDR3 nucleotides are TGTGCCAGCAGCCCCGTTATCAATCAGCCCCAGCATTTT. The chain carries TRBV11-2 and TRBJ1-5; D gene uncertain. Trimming cost V 5 bases and J 3 bases, with 8 bases left between them. CDR3 length equals 13 residues. From germline, CDR1 is SGHAT and CDR2 FQNNGV.

This clone was recorded a few times. The V gene is TRBV4-1, the J gene TRBJ2-7; D possibly corresponds to TRBD2 (5 bases). The germline CDR1 and CDR2 sequences are MGHRA and YSYEKL. The CDR3 is 13 amino acids. Trimming took 6 bases from V and 3 from J, leaving 12 bases between them. In DNA form, the CDR3 reads TGCGCCAGCAGTCCCCGCAGCGGCTACGAGCAGTACTTC. Amino acid sequence: CASSPRSGYEQYF.

The chain links TRBV30 to TRBJ2-3; 8 bases match TRBD2. V lost 4 bases, J lost 8 bases, and 8 bases stayed unmatched. This CDR3 is 13 amino acids long. The V gene's germline CDR1 is GTSNPN and CDR2 SVGIG (reference sequence). As DNA, the CDR3 is TGTGCCTGGAAGGAGGCGGGGGGCGTTACGCAGTATTTT. Translation: CAWKEAGGVTQYF.

This clone has just a few counts. This chain connects TRBV18 to TRBJ2-1; TRBD2 matches at 8 bases. V dropped 5 bases and J dropped 9; count of bases not matched to a gene: 15. Germline V gives CDR1 KGHSH, CDR2 LQKENI. CDR3 size: 16 residues. CDR3 amino acids: CASSWPGLGARGEQFF. CDR3 DNA: TGTGCCAGCTCATGGCCGGGACTAGGTGCGCGGGGTGAGCAGTTCTTC.

The chain employs TRBV9 and TRBJ2-1, with D possibly being TRBD2 (5 bases). Trimming pared 0 bases from V and 9 bases from J, leaving 22 bases between. Germline CDR1 reads SGDLS; CDR2 reads YYNGEE. The CDR3 has 17 amino acids. This chain's CDR3 is CASSVAMSSRTLGEQFF. The CDR3 nucleotides read TGTGCCAGCAGCGTAGCCATGTCTAGCAGGACGCTAGGTGAGCAGTTCTTC.

This clone appeared a few times. The rearrangement links TRBV30 to TRBJ2-4; D perhaps matches TRBD2 (6 bases). The CDR3 is 12 residues long. The V end was cut by 4 bases, the J end by 6 bases, with 10 bases between. CDR1 is GTSNPN, CDR2 SVGIG, per germline (reference sequence). The CDR3 DNA sequence: TGTGCCTGGACCCCGGGAGCAAACATTCAGTACTTC. This translates into CAWTPGANIQYF.

The genes are TRBV11-2 and TRBJ2-7, with D tentatively TRBD1 (6 bases). Looked up from germline, CDR1 is SGHAT and CDR2 is FQNNGV. CDR3 length: 15 residues. The V gene lost 3 bases and the J gene lost 3 bases, with 15 bases spanning the gap. CDR3 DNA sequence: TGTGCCAGCAGCTTGCTCCCACAGGGTATCTACGAGCAGTACTTC. It codes for CASSLLPQGIYEQYF.

This clone showed up just a few times. The chain uses TRBV7-9 and TRBJ2-5, with D unclear. V was clipped by 1 base and J by 0 bases, with 6 bases between them. This CDR3 region has 14 residues. Germline V lookup: CDR1 SEHNR, CDR2 FQNEAQ (reference sequence). The CDR3 nucleotides are TGTGCCAGCAGCTTAGAAAGCCACCAAGAGACCCAGTACTTC. Translated: CASSLESHQETQYF.

The chain is built from TRBV27 and TRBJ2-3; 10 bases line up with TRBD1. This CDR3 contains 17 residues. V shed 5 bases, J shed 0 bases, and the junction held 8 bases outside the gene matches. Germline CDR1 and CDR2: MNHEY and SMNVEV (reference sequence). The CDR3 is CASSLGQGGPSTDTQYF. DNA of the CDR3: TGTGCCAGCAGTCTAGGACAGGGGGGCCCTAGCACAGATACGCAGTATTTT.

The chain uses TRBV28 and TRBJ2-3, with 12 bases lining up with TRBD2. Germline CDR1 is MDHEN and CDR2 is SYDVKM. Trimming at V came to 5 bases and at J to 9 bases, leaving 9 bases not matched to a gene. The CDR3 has 15 amino acids. The CDR3: CASSPRALAGGTQYF. CDR3 DNA: TGTGCCAGCAGTCCCCGGGCTCTAGCGGGGGGGACGCAGTATTTT.

This clone has a handful of counts. V and J are TRBV9 and TRBJ2-7; 13 positions match TRBD2. CDR3 length equals 18 residues. Germline CDR1 and CDR2: SGDLS and YYNGEE. V was clipped by 0 bases and J by 0 bases; unmatched bases: 6. The DNA of the CDR3 is TGTGCCAGCAGCGTAGCTACGGGGACTAGCGGGACCTCCTACGAGCAGTACTTC. It encodes CASSVATGTSGTSYEQYF.

The rearrangement links TRBV29-1 to TRBJ1-3; perhaps TRBD1 as D (6 bases). CDR1 SQVTM and CDR2 ANQGSEA come from the germline V gene. The CDR3 sequence is 14 residues long. V gave up 4 bases and J gave up 2 bases, with 12 bases separating them. The CDR3 sequence is CSVVLGDTGNTIYF. The CDR3 DNA follows: TGCAGCGTTGTCCTGGGGGACACTGGAAACACCATATATTTT.

This clone came up a few times. This chain links TRBV6-1 with TRBJ2-5; D is possibly TRBD2 (5 bases). This CDR3 region has 14 residues. Trimming removed 8 bases at V and 5 bases at J, with 18 bases between. CDR1 and CDR2 (germline): MNHNS, SASEGT. This CDR3 reads CASLTRQTLETQYF. CDR3 sequence (DNA): TGTGCCAGCCTTACTAGGCAGACTTTGGAGACCCAGTACTTC.

This clone has more than one count but fewer than ten. The chain carries TRBV30 and TRBJ1-1; D perhaps matches TRBD1 (5 bases). Germline values: CDR1 GTSNPN, CDR2 SVGIG (reference sequence). The CDR3 is 13 residues long. V was clipped by 1 base and J by 4 bases, with 10 bases between them. CDR3 sequence reads: CAWSAQGSTEAFF. The CDR3 DNA is TGTGCCTGGAGTGCCCAGGGAAGCACTGAAGCTTTCTTT.

The chain couples TRBV28 to TRBJ2-1; 9 nucleotides match TRBD1. The trim removed 4 bases at V and 6 bases at J, leaving 4 bases unmatched. CDR1 MDHEN and CDR2 SYDVKM come from the germline V gene. The CDR3 has 14 residues. The CDR3 DNA reads as TGTGCCAGCAGTTCCGGGACAGGGTCCAATGAGCAGTTCTTC. It encodes CASSSGTGSNEQFF.

In its sample, this clone was seen a few times. This rearrangement joins TRBV27 to TRBJ2-7, with 7 bases lining up with TRBD2. The CDR3 is 15 amino acids. Germline V CDR1 and CDR2: MNHEY, SMNVEV (reference sequence). J gave up 9 bases and V 8 bases, and 19 bases lay outside the gene matches. CDR3 loop: CASSPRASGSLGQYF. In DNA form, the CDR3 reads TGTGCCAGCTCCCCTCGCGCTAGCGGATCCCTCGGGCAGTACTTC.